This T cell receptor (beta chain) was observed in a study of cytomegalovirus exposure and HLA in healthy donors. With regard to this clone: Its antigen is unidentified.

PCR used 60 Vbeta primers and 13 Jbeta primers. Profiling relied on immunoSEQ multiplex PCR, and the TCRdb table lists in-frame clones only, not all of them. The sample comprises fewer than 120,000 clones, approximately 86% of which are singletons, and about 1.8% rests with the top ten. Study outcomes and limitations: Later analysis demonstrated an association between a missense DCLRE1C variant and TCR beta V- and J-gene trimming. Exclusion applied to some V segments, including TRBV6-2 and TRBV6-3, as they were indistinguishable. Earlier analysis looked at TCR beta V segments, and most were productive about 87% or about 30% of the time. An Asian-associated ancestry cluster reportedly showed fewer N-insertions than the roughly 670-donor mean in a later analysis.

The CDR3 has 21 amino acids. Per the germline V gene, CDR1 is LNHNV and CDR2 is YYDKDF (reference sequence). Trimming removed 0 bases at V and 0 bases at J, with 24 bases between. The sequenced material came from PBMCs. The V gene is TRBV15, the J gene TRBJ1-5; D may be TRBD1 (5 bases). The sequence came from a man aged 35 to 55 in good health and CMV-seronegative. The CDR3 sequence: CATSRENSWTTTRPSNQPQHF. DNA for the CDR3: TGTGCCACCAGCAGAGAAAACTCGTGGACAACAACAAGGCCTAGCAATCAGCCCCAGCATTTT.